This TCR beta chain was sequenced in a study of control samples from healthy donors and cancer patients. Only in-frame clones appear in the TCRdb table, and some are missing; sequencing was by immunoSEQ multiplex PCR. The sample lists more than 25,000 clones; approximately 93% were seen once. Germline CDR1 and CDR2: MDHEN and SYDVKM. CDR3 length: 14 residues. V lost 5 bases to trimming and J lost 3 bases, with 13 bases between them. This TCR came from a man between 60 and 75 years old in good health. Source material: blood. The chain links TRBV28 to TRBJ1-1; D might be TRBD1 (6 bases). The CDR3 here is CASSRRQAHTEAFF. For the CDR3, the DNA is TGTGCCAGCAGTCGTCGACAGGCCCACACTGAAGCTTTCTTT.